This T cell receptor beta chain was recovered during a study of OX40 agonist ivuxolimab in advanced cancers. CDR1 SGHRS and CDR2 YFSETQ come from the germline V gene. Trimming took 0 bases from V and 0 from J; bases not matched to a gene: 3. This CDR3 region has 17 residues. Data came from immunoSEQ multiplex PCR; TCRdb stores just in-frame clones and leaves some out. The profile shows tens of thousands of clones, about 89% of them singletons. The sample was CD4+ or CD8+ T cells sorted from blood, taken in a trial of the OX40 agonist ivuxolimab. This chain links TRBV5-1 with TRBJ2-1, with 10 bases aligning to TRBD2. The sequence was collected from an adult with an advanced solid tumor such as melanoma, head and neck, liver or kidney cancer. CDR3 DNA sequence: TGCGCCAGCAGCTTGGATTCTAGCGGGAGCTCCTACAATGAGCAGTTCTTC. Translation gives CASSLDSSGSSYNEQFF.